This T cell receptor beta chain was found in a study of cytomegalovirus exposure and HLA in healthy donors. Regarding the study as a whole: An analysis was carried out at a later point. It showed that HLA-associated TCR beta chains were more clonally expanded than equally common non-associated chains. Later analysis identified a missense DCLRE1C variant that was linked to TCR beta V- and J-gene trimming. Among TCR sequences, most were rare, though some public TCRs appeared in many donors.

Each of the donors was a healthy bone marrow donor. Worth noting for this clone: Its antigen remains unidentified.

This PCR relied on a set of 60 Vbeta primers and 13 Jbeta primers. Only in-frame clones appear in the TCRdb table, and some are missing; sequencing was by immunoSEQ multiplex PCR. Altogether about 140,000 clones are present, 73% being singletons, with the ten largest covering 1% to 1.5%. This CDR3 comprises 14 residues. V shed 7 bases and J shed 5 bases, with 17 bases lying between them. Germline V gene data show CDR1 as LNHDA and CDR2 as SQIVND (reference sequence). This TCR was sampled from a woman aged 35 to 49 in good health and CMV-seronegative. The specimen sequenced was PBMCs. The chain links TRBV19 to TRBJ1-2, with D possibly matching TRBD1 (6 bases). The CDR3 loop reads CASTFRDNTYGYTF. The CDR3 DNA follows: TGTGCCAGTACCTTCCGGGACAACACATATGGCTACACCTTC.